The TCR beta chain described here comes from a study of OX40 agonist ivuxolimab in advanced cancers. Overall study: Each patient was given ivuxolimab into a vein every 2 weeks, at 0.01 to 10 mg/kg. Study findings and constraints: Near-lowest levels of clonal expansion characterized partial responders at 0.1-3.0 mg/kg. Expanded clones were, on average, more numerous among CD8+ T cells than CD4+.

Here immunoSEQ multiplex PCR was the method, and the copy in TCRdb shows in-frame clones only, minus some. The data hold 45,000 to 55,000 clones, with around 84% observed a single time. With respect to this clone: Its antigen is currently unknown.

The CDR3 has 16 residues. The V gene end was trimmed by 1 base and the J gene end by 6 bases; junction bases not matched to a gene: 12. Germline V gene data show CDR1 as SGHNT and CDR2 as YYREEE (reference sequence). The sequencing used CD4+ or CD8+ T cells sorted from blood, collected in a trial of the OX40 agonist ivuxolimab. This chain joins TRBV5-4 and TRBJ1-1; 7 bases are shared with TRBD1. This receptor was obtained from an adult with an advanced solid tumor such as melanoma, head and neck, liver or kidney cancer. CDR3 amino acids: CASSLRQGIRFAEAFF. The CDR3, as DNA: TGTGCCAGCAGCTTGAGACAGGGCATTAGGTTCGCTGAAGCTTTCTTT.